A selection of T cell receptor beta chains follows, all from one sample in a study of blood T cells in healthy people across ages. TCRdb re-analysed the 5' RACE reads in MiXCR, keeping a single row per CDR3 protein. The repertoire holds hundreds of thousands of distinct CDR3 sequences, with roughly 50% as singletons. Sequenced: blood. These receptors all stem from a man aged 25 to 40 in good health. Each CDR3 is given with its conserved first and last residue. D genes are given only for firm matches. Only some rows state a clone size, as once, few, many or a class for expanded clones.

J gene	D gene	V gene	clone size	CDR3 protein	CDR3 DNA
TRBJ1-5	NA	TRBV12-3/TRBV12-4	NA	CASSRVVNQPQHF	TGTGCCAGCAGTCGCGTTGTTAACCAGCCCCAGCATTTT
TRBJ2-7	TRBD2	TRBV10-3	NA	CAISESVGGPHEQYF	TGTGCCATCAGTGAGTCGGTGGGAGGGCCCCACGAGCAGTACTTC
TRBJ2-1	NA	TRBV20-1	NA	CSARDQGHRSYNEQFF	TGCAGTGCTAGAGACCAGGGGCATAGGTCCTACAATGAGCAGTTCTTC
TRBJ2-5	NA	TRBV27	few	CASSSYRSRVRQETQYF	TGTGCCAGCAGTTCCTACCGCTCCCGGGTGCGCCAAGAGACCCAGTACTTC
TRBJ2-7	TRBD1	TRBV5-1	NA	CASSFPMDRDGDYEQYF	TGCGCCAGCAGCTTCCCGATGGACAGGGACGGGGATTACGAGCAGTACTTC
TRBJ2-1	NA	TRBV20-1	NA	CSARPLEHDYNEQFF	TGCAGTGCGAGACCCCTAGAGCACGACTACAATGAGCAGTTCTTC
TRBJ2-5	NA	TRBV20-1	few	CSAREVAGTGTQYF	TGCAGTGCTAGAGAGGTGGCGGGAACGGGGACCCAGTACTTC
TRBJ1-6	NA	TRBV25-1	NA	CASTTGNSPLHF	TGTGCCAGCACAACCGGTAATTCACCCCTCCACTTT
TRBJ2-7	NA	TRBV29-1	NA	CSVEAFGGNEQYF	TGCAGCGTTGAAGCCTTTGGTGGTAATGAGCAGTACTTC
TRBJ2-5	NA	TRBV4-3	NA	CASSQWAAGTRETQYF	TGCGCCAGCAGCCAATGGGCCGCGGGGACTCGTGAGACCCAGTACTTC
TRBJ2-5	NA	TRBV9	few	CASSPDKNTQYF	TGTGCCAGCAGCCCGGATAAGAATACCCAGTACTTC
TRBJ1-1	NA	TRBV7-9	NA	CASSLVDSAFF	TGTGCCAGCAGCTTAGTCGATAGTGCTTTCTTT
TRBJ2-1	NA	TRBV4-2	NA	CASSPFSGSHNEQFF	TGTGCCAGCAGCCCGTTTTCAGGGTCCCACAATGAGCAGTTCTTC
TRBJ2-7	TRBD2	TRBV3-1	NA	CASSQGASGGAKVHEQYF	TGTGCCAGCAGTCAAGGCGCTAGCGGGGGGGCAAAGGTCCACGAGCAGTACTTC
TRBJ2-7	TRBD1	TRBV6-2/TRBV6-3	NA	CASSSSRQGEQYF	TGTGCCAGCAGTTCCAGCAGACAGGGCGAGCAGTACTTC
TRBJ2-1	TRBD1	TRBV20-1	NA	CSARDDRGLGKQFF	TGCAGTGCTAGGGACGACAGGGGTTTAGGGAAGCAGTTCTTC
TRBJ2-1	NA	TRBV20-1	NA	CSVRGGNNEQFF	TGCAGTGTTCGTGGGGGAAACAATGAGCAGTTCTTC
TRBJ2-1	NA	TRBV7-9	NA	CASSPMWGLNEQFF	TGTGCCAGCAGCCCGATGTGGGGTTTAAATGAGCAGTTCTTC
TRBJ2-1	TRBD2	TRBV20-1	NA	CSGRTSLSYNEQFF	TGCAGTGGCCGGACTAGCCTCTCCTACAATGAGCAGTTCTTC
TRBJ2-3	NA	TRBV6-5	NA	CASSYSKMGDTQYF	TGTGCCAGCAGTTACTCGAAGATGGGGGATACGCAGTATTTT
TRBJ2-2	TRBD2	TRBV11-2	NA	CASSLLSSGRTTGELFF	TGTGCCAGCAGCTTACTATCTAGCGGGAGAACTACCGGGGAGCTGTTTTTT
TRBJ2-5	TRBD2	TRBV7-2	NA	CASRETSGVQETQYF	TGTGCCAGCAGAGAAACTAGCGGGGTCCAAGAGACCCAGTACTTC
TRBJ1-2	TRBD1	TRBV12-3/TRBV12-4	NA	CASKQQGNYGYTF	TGTGCCAGCAAACAACAGGGGAACTATGGCTACACCTTC
TRBJ1-5	NA	TRBV27	few	CASSSTWDDNQPQHF	TGTGCCAGCAGTTCCACATGGGACGACAATCAGCCCCAGCATTTT
TRBJ1-2	NA	TRBV7-2	once	CASSLAGGPSGYTF	TGTGCCAGCAGCTTAGCGGGGGGGCCAAGTGGCTACACCTTC
TRBJ2-5	NA	TRBV5-6	few	CASSSDTTETQYF	TGTGCCAGCAGCTCCGACACAACGGAGACCCAGTACTTC
TRBJ2-7	TRBD1	TRBV12-3/TRBV12-4	once	CASRSGQAENYEQYF	TGTGCCAGCAGGAGCGGACAGGCAGAAAATTACGAGCAGTACTTC
TRBJ2-7	NA	TRBV12-3/TRBV12-4	few	CASSSRPSSYEQYF	TGTGCCAGCAGTTCACGGCCGAGCTCCTACGAGCAGTACTTC
TRBJ2-5	NA	TRBV5-1	NA	CASSPEGDWSQETQYF	TGCGCCAGCAGCCCGGAGGGGGATTGGTCCCAAGAGACCCAGTACTTC
TRBJ1-6	NA	TRBV6-2/TRBV6-3	once	CASRRRYNSPLHF	TGTGCCAGCCGGCGACGGTATAATTCACCCCTCCACTTT
TRBJ2-7	NA	TRBV9	few	CASSVNPGGKDEQYF	TGTGCCAGCAGCGTAAATCCTGGAGGGAAGGACGAGCAGTACTTC
TRBJ2-7	TRBD1	TRBV20-1	few	CSARVTDRGPNEQYF	TGCAGTGCTAGAGTAACAGACAGGGGGCCGAACGAGCAGTACTTC
TRBJ2-7	NA	TRBV7-6	NA	CASSLEGALGTIPYEQYF	TGTGCCAGCAGCTTAGAGGGGGCACTCGGGACTATTCCCTACGAGCAGTACTTC
TRBJ2-1	NA	TRBV29-1	NA	CSVGRVGGEQFF	TGCAGCGTTGGGAGGGTCGGAGGTGAGCAGTTCTTC
TRBJ1-2	NA	TRBV20-1	NA	CSALRDRLYGYTF	TGCAGTGCCCTCCGGGACCGACTCTATGGCTACACCTTC
TRBJ2-7	NA	TRBV13	few	CASSLAEKTYEQYF	TGTGCCAGCAGCTTAGCCGAGAAAACCTACGAGCAGTACTTC
TRBJ2-1	TRBD2	TRBV20-1	NA	CSARDTSSGGYNEQFF	TGCAGTGCTAGAGATACTTCTAGCGGGGGCTACAATGAGCAGTTCTTC
TRBJ2-7	NA	TRBV6-1	few	CAIAVLQDEQYF	TGTGCCATTGCGGTACTCCAGGACGAGCAGTACTTC
TRBJ2-1	TRBD2	TRBV6-1	NA	CASSEARPGLAGYNEQFF	TGTGCCAGCAGTGAAGCCCGTCCCGGACTAGCGGGATACAATGAGCAGTTCTTC
TRBJ2-7	TRBD2	TRBV29-1	NA	CSVEGLAGLPYEQYF	TGCAGCGTTGAAGGCCTAGCGGGCCTACCCTACGAGCAGTACTTC
TRBJ2-7	NA	TRBV20-1	NA	CSAPPPGARFTYEQYF	TGCAGTGCTCCCCCGCCCGGGGCCCGCTTCACCTACGAGCAGTACTTC
TRBJ1-2	TRBD1	TRBV27	few	CASSWDRGISGYTF	TGTGCCAGCAGTTGGGACAGGGGAATCAGTGGCTACACCTTC
TRBJ2-4	TRBD1	TRBV7-9	NA	CASSSKDRANRNIQYF	TGTGCCAGCAGCTCGAAAGACAGGGCTAATCGGAACATTCAGTACTTC
TRBJ1-1	NA	TRBV12-3/TRBV12-4	NA	CASREIRLGTEAFF	TGTGCCAGCAGAGAAATAAGACTGGGAACTGAAGCTTTCTTT
TRBJ2-7	NA	TRBV5-1	NA	CASNSITGYEQYF	TGCGCCAGCAACTCCATAACAGGGTACGAGCAGTACTTC
TRBJ1-2	NA	TRBV6-2/TRBV6-3	NA	CASTPRRTVNYGYTF	TGTGCCAGCACTCCGCGACGGACGGTTAACTATGGCTACACCTTC
TRBJ2-3	TRBD1	TRBV5-1	once	CASGKRTGNTDTQYF	TGCGCCAGCGGAAAAAGGACAGGAAACACAGATACGCAGTATTTT
TRBJ1-2	NA	TRBV7-9	once	CASSSEIGYGYTF	TGTGCCAGCAGCTCCGAAATCGGCTATGGCTACACCTTC
TRBJ2-1	NA	TRBV6-1	NA	CASRGGPPNEQFF	TGTGCCAGCAGGGGGGGGCCCCCGAATGAGCAGTTCTTC
TRBJ2-7	TRBD2	TRBV7-6	NA	CASSLVGGLDYEQYF	TGTGCCAGCAGCTTAGTCGGGGGGTTAGACTACGAGCAGTACTTC
TRBJ2-4	NA	TRBV5-1	few	CASSYRMDRKGDIQYF	TGCGCCAGCAGCTACCGAATGGACAGAAAGGGGGACATTCAGTACTTC
TRBJ2-7	TRBD2	TRBV28	NA	CASSSGKTSYEQYF	TGTGCCAGCAGTAGCGGGAAGACCTCCTACGAGCAGTACTTC
TRBJ1-2	TRBD1	TRBV7-9	NA	CASSLEPGGGLGYGYTF	TGTGCCAGCAGCTTAGAGCCAGGGGGCGGACTAGGGTATGGCTACACCTTC
TRBJ2-7	NA	TRBV10-3	NA	CAIRAGSSYEQYF	TGTGCCATCAGGGCAGGGAGCTCCTACGAGCAGTACTTC